The rows below give T cell receptor beta chains drawn from one sample of a study of shared clonotypes between healthy human individuals. The repertoire was sequenced with immunoSEQ multiplex PCR; TCRdb's copy has only in-frame clones and lacks some. The table has some 980,000 clones, over 75% seen once. Source material: memory CD4+ T cells sorted from blood. These receptor sequences come from a man between 18 and 35 years old in good health. Both conserved end residues are part of each CDR3. The D gene is left open where the match is weak. The listing skips clone size in some rows; elsewhere it reads once, few, many or a size class.

J: TRBJ2-6
size: NA
D: NA
V: TRBV28
CDR3: CASSTNYGSGANVLTF
DNA: TGTGCCAGCAGCACTAACTACGGCTCTGGGGCCAACGTCCTGACTTTC

J: TRBJ2-3
size: NA
D: TRBD2
V: TRBV7-6
CDR3: CASSSGLAGATDTQYF
DNA: TGTGCCAGCAGCTCAGGACTAGCGGGAGCTACAGATACGCAGTATTTT

J: TRBJ2-1
size: NA
D: TRBD2
V: TRBV7-2
CDR3: CASSRREYNEQFF
DNA: TGTGCCAGCAGCAGGCGGGAGTACAATGAGCAGTTCTTC

J: TRBJ1-5
size: NA
D: NA
V: TRBV6-1
CDR3: CASSQVTGRNSNQPQHF
DNA: TGTGCCAGCAGTCAAGTCACAGGGAGGAATAGCAATCAGCCCCAGCATTTT

J: TRBJ2-7
size: NA
D: TRBD1
V: TRBV10-3
CDR3: CAASMDRWIFNF
DNA: TGTGCCGCCTCAATGGACAGGTGGATATTCAACTTC

J: TRBJ1-1
size: NA
D: NA
V: TRBV5-6
CDR3: CASSSPSGLGDTEAFF
DNA: TGTGCCAGCAGCTCCCCTTCAGGGTTGGGGGACACTGAAGCTTTCTTT

J: TRBJ2-1
size: once
D: NA
V: TRBV7-9
CDR3: CASSSGLREQFF
DNA: TGTGCCAGCAGCAGCGGGTTGCGGGAGCAGTTCTTC

J: TRBJ2-7
size: NA
D: NA
V: TRBV30
CDR3: CAWGTSYEQYF
DNA: TGTGCCTGGGGGACATCCTACGAGCAGTACTTC

J: TRBJ1-1
size: NA
D: NA
V: TRBV6-5
CDR3: CASSYSKGVEAFF
DNA: TGTGCCAGCAGTTACTCGAAAGGGGTGGAAGCTTTCTTT

J: TRBJ2-5
size: NA
D: NA
V: TRBV4-2
CDR3: CASSQDSWGQETQYF
DNA: TGTGCCAGCAGCCAAGATAGCTGGGGGCAAGAGACCCAGTACTTC

J: TRBJ2-2
size: NA
D: NA
V: TRBV14
CDR3: CAGLVPRYTGELFF
DNA: TGTGCCGGGTTAGTCCCGCGGTACACCGGGGAGCTGTTTTTT

J: TRBJ2-5
size: NA
D: NA
V: TRBV6-1
CDR3: CASSEESWYQETQYF
DNA: TGTGCCAGCAGTGAAGAGTCGTGGTACCAAGAGACCCAGTACTTC

J: TRBJ1-5
size: NA
D: NA
V: TRBV21-1
CDR3: CASSPGGIRSNQPQHF
DNA: TGTGCCAGCTCCCCGGGGGGCATTAGAAGCAATCAGCCCCAGCATTTT

J: TRBJ2-3
size: few
D: NA
V: TRBV5-6
CDR3: CASSLGQGSDTQYF
DNA: TGTGCCAGCAGCTTAGGCCAGGGGTCAGATACGCAGTATTTT

J: TRBJ1-2
size: NA
D: NA
V: TRBV6-1
CDR3: CASSERSNYGYTF
DNA: TGTGCCAGCAGTGAACGGTCGAACTATGGCTACACCTTC